The text below deals with one TCR beta chain. Antigen: not known. The sample originates from a study of T cells in localized non-small cell lung cancer. CDR1 and CDR2 from the germline V gene are LNHNV and YYDKDF (reference sequence). This CDR3 has 15 residues. After removal of 3 bases from V and 5 bases from J, the junction contained 8 bases not matched to a gene. Clones were read by immunoSEQ multiplex PCR, and TCRdb kept only the in-frame ones, dropping some. Of 30,000 to 40,000 clones in the sample, roughly 78% are singletons; the top ten hold approximately 33%. Study outcomes and limitations: Uninvolved adjacent lung had the highest recorded T cell clonality, with tumor below it. Paired adjacent lung recovered a median around 60 of the top 100 tumor clones.

The V and J genes are TRBV15 and TRBJ2-5; TRBD1 agrees at 8 bases. The input for sequencing was peripheral blood, taken before any cancer treatment. This sequence originates from a male donor aged 60 or over with stage II squamous cell lung carcinoma. CDR3 nucleotide sequence: TGTGCCACCAGCAGCTCCAGACAGGGGCGGGAGACCCAGTACTTC. Protein sequence: CATSSSRQGRETQYF. The full variable domain, rest sourced from reference TRBV15 and TRBJ2-5, is DAMVIQNPRYQVTQFGKPVTLSCSQTLNHNVMYWYQQKSSQAPKLLFHYYDKDFNNEADTPDNFQSRRPNTSFCFLDIRSPGLGDTAMYLCATSSSRQGRETQYFGPGTRLLVL.